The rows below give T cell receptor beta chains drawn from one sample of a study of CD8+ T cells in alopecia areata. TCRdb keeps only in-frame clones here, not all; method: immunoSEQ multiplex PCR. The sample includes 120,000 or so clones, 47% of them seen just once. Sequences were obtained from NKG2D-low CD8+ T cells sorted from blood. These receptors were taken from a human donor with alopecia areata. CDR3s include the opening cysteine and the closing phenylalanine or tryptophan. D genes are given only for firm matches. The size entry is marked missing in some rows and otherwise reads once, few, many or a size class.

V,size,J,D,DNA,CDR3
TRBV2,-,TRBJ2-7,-,TGTGCCAGCAGTGTAAGGGGTTACGAGCAGTACTTC,CASSVRGYEQYF
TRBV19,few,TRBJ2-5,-,TGTGCCAGTACCCCATCTAACCAAGAGACCCAGTACTTC,CASTPSNQETQYF
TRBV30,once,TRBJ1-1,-,TGTGCCTGGATTGGTCCGAGCACTGAAGCTTTCTTT,CAWIGPSTEAFF
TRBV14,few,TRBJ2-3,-,TGTGCCAGCAGCCTCGGGGGAACTAGCACAGATACGCAGTATTTT,CASSLGGTSTDTQYF
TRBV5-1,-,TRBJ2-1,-,TGCGCCAGCAGCGACCCTGGGGCAAACAATGAGCAGTTCTTC,CASSDPGANNEQFF
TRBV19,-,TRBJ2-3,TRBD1,TGTGCCAGTAGTATTGGGACAGGGAGTGGCACAGATACGCAGTATTTT,CASSIGTGSGTDTQYF
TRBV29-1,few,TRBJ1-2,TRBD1,TGCAGCGTTGGACAGGGGGGATATGGCTACACCTTC,CSVGQGGYGYTF
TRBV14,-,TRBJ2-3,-,TGTGCCAGCAGCCAAGTAGAGTCAGATACGCAGTATTTT,CASSQVESDTQYF
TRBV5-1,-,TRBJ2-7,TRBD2,TGCGCCAGCAGCTTTAGGGGTCTAGCGGGATACGAGCAGTACTTC,CASSFRGLAGYEQYF
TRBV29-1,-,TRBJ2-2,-,TGCAGCGTTGGCCAGACTCACACCGGGGAGCTGTTTTTT,CSVGQTHTGELFF
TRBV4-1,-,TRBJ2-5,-,TGCGCCAGCAGCCAAGAGGCCCGAGAGACCCAGTACTTC,CASSQEARETQYF
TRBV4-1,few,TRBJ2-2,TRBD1,TGCGCCAGCAGCCCACAGGGGGCGGCCGGGGAGCTGTTTTTT,CASSPQGAAGELFF
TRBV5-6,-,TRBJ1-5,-,TGTGCCAGCAGCCACAGTTGGGGTGACAATCAGCCCCAGCATTTT,CASSHSWGDNQPQHF
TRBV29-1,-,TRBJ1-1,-,TGCAGCGTTGGGGCCGGCAGCAAGATTGAAGCTTTCTTT,CSVGAGSKIEAFF
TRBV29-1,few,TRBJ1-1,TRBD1,TGCAGCGTTTCTCTACATGGGACAGAAGAAGCTTTCTTT,CSVSLHGTEEAFF
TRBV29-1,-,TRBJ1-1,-,TGCAGCACTCTTGGGGGGTCGAACACTGAAGCTTTCTTT,CSTLGGSNTEAFF
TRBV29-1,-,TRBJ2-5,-,TGCAGCGTTGAAGTGTATCAGACCCAGTACTTC,CSVEVYQTQYF
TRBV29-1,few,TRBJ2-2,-,TGCAGCGTTGACGGGGGTATGGACACCGGGGAGCTGTTTTTT,CSVDGGMDTGELFF
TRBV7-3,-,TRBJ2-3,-,TGTGCCAGCAGCCCGAAAATCGGCGGGAGCACAGATACGCAGTATTTT,CASSPKIGGSTDTQYF
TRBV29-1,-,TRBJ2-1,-,TGCAGCGTTGGTTCCATGGGAGCCACTTACAATGAGCAGTTCTTC,CSVGSMGATYNEQFF
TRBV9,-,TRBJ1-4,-,TGTGCCAGCAGCGTTGAGGGGAGCGAAAAACTGTTTTTT,CASSVEGSEKLFF
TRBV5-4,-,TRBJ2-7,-,TGTGCCAGCAGCTTGGACACGGGAGTCTACGAGCAGTACTTC,CASSLDTGVYEQYF
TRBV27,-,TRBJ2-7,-,TGTGCCAGCAGTGGGGGGGCGGGTTACCCGTCCTACGAGCAGTACTTC,CASSGGAGYPSYEQYF